This entry describes one T cell receptor beta chain. As yet, its antigen is unknown. The length of the CDR3 is 16 residues. Germline assignment: CDR1 SEHNR and CDR2 FQNEAQ (reference sequence). V was trimmed by 5 bases and J by 2 bases, leaving 19 bases between them. This entry comes from a study of molecular identifiers for immune sequencing clone quantification. Notes on the study in general: Clones of above 20 RNA copies carried over 99% of effector molecules; in naive cells they carried under 1%.

Libraries of naive CD8 cells were prepared from around 20,000 to 1,000,000 sorted cells using 10%, 30% or 50% RNA. Sorting recovered naive CD8 T cells on a CD8+CD4-CCR7+CD45RA+ profile. In TCRdb, the PCR reads were re-called with MiXCR into one record per CDR3 protein. The sample lists some 65,000 distinct CDR3 sequences, about 18% seen once, with roughly 1.4% in the top ten. This clonotype originated in a human donor in good health. Some libraries in this study had Jurkat cell RNA spiked in. The rearrangement joins TRBV7-9 to TRBJ2-7; unclear D gene. The specimen sequenced was naive CD8+ T cells from blood, with Jurkat cell RNA spiked in. This sample's subset: FACS-sorted CD8+CD4-CCR7+CD45RA+ naive T cells. CDR3 bases: TGTGCCAGCAGCCAACCTGCCGGCAGTGAAACCTACGAGCAGTACTTC. It yields the protein CASSQPAGSETYEQYF.